This TCR beta chain emerged from a study of T cell responses to AZD1222 COVID-19 vaccine. Measured with immunoSEQ multiplex PCR; TCRdb has only the in-frame clones, and not every one. Of about 88,000 clones listed, 92% are singletons. The CDR3 is made up of 15 amino acids. Germline CDR1 and CDR2: ENHRY and SYGVKD. Concerning this clone: One end of the junction fails to match germline, which may point to a read error.

The sample in question was peripheral blood, obtained on day 0 of AZD1222 vaccination. The clonotype comes from an adult in good health. The chain joins TRBV10-3 to TRBJ1-6; D is possibly TRBD1 (5 bases). The CDR3 here is CAISELGGLNSPPHF. CDR3 nucleotides: TGTGCCATCAGTGAGTTGGGGGGATTGAATTCACCCCCCCACTTT.